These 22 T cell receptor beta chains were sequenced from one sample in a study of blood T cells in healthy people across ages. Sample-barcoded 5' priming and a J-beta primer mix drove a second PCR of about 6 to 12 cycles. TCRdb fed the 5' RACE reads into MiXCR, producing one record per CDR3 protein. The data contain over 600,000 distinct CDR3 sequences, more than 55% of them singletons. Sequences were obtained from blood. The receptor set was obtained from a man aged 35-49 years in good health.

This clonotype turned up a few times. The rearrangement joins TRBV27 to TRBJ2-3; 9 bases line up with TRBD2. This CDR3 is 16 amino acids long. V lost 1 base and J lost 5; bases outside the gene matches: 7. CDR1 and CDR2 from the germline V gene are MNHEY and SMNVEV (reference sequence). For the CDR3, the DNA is TGTGCCAGCAGTTTATTAGCGGGGGAAGGGATAGATACGCAGTATTTT. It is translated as CASSLLAGEGIDTQYF.

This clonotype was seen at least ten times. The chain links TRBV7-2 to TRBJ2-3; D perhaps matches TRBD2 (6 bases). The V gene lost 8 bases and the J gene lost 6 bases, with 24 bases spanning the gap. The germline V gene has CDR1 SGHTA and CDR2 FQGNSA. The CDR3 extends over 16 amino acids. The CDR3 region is CASADRGMGSRDTQYF. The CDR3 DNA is TGTGCCAGCGCGGACCGGGGGATGGGATCTAGGGATACGCAGTATTTT.

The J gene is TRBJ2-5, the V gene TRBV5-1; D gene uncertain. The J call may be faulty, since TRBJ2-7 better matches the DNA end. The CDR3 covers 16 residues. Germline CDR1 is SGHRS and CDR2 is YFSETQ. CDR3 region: CASSFKTLNEYYEQYF. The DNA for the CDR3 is TGCGCCAGCAGCTTTAAAACATTGAATGAATACTACGAGCAGTACTTC.

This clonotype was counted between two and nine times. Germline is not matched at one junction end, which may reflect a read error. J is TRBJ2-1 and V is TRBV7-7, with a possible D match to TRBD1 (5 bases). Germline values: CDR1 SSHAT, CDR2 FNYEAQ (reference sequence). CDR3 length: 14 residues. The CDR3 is CASRTTQGRNEQFF. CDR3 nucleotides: TGTGCTAGCAGGACCACCCAGGGTAGGAATGAGCAGTTCTTC.

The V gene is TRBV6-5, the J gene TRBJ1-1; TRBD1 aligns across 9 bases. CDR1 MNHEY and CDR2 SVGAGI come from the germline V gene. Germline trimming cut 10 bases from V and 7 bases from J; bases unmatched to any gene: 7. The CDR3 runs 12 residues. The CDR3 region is CATVRTGDEAFF. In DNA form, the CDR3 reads TGTGCCACTGTGCGGACAGGGGATGAAGCTTTCTTT.

The CDR3 nucleotides read TGCAGTGGACTAGCGGGGGATTCCTACGAGCAGTACTTC. Translation gives CSGLAGDSYEQYF. The chain carries TRBV20-1 and TRBJ2-7; 12 bases map to TRBD2. CDR3 length equals 13 residues. Germline V CDR1 and CDR2: DFQATT, SNEGSKA (reference sequence). V trimming: 7 bases; J trimming: 1 base; junction bases outside the gene matches: 2.

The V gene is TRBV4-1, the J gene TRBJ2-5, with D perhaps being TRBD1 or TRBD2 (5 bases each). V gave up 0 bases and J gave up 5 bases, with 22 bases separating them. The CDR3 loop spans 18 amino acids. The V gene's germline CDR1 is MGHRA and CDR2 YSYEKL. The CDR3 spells CASSQDPRAGTYGETQYF. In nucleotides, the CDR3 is TGCGCCAGCAGCCAAGATCCACGGGCCGGGACCTACGGGGAGACCCAGTACTTC.

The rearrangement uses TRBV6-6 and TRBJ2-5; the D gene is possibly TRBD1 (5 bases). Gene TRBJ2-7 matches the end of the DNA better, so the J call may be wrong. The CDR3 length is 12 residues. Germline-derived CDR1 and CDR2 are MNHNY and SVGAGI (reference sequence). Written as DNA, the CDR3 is TGTGCCACACAAGACAGCGCCTACGAGCAGTACTTC. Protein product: CATQDSAYEQYF.

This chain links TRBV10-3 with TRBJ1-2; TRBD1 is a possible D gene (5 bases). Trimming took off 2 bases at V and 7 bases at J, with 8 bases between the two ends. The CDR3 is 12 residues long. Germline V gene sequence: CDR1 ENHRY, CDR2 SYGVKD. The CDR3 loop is CAISEGDGGYTF. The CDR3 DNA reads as TGTGCCATCAGTGAGGGGGACGGTGGCTACACCTTC.

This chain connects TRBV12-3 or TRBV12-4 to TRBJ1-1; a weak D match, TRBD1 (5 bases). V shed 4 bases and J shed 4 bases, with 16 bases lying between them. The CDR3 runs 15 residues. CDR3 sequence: CASSSGGGGPTEAFF. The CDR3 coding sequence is TGTGCCAGCAGTTCGGGGGGGGGAGGACCCACTGAAGCTTTCTTT.

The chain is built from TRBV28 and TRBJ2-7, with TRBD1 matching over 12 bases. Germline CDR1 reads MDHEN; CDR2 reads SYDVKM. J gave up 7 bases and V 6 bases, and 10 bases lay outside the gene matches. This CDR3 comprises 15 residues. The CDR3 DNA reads TGTGCCAGCAGGTCTCCGGGACAGGGGGCCAATGAGCAGTACTTC. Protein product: CASRSPGQGANEQYF.

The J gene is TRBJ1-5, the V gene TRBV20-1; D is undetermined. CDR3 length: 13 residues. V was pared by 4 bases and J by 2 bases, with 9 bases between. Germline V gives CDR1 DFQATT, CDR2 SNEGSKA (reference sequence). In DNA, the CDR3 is TGCAGTGCTAAGCGGGGTGGCAATCAGCCCCAGCATTTT. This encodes CSAKRGGNQPQHF.

CDR3 nucleotides: TGTGCCAGCAGTGCCTTCCGGGACAGGGGTTTGAGTAACCCCTACGAGCAGTACTTC. Translating gives CASSAFRDRGLSNPYEQYF. The J gene is TRBJ2-7, the V gene TRBV27, with TRBD1 matching 10 bases. V shed 5 bases and J 2 bases; nucleotides not matched to a gene: 18. The germline gives CDR1 MNHEY, CDR2 SMNVEV (reference sequence). This CDR3 contains 19 residues.

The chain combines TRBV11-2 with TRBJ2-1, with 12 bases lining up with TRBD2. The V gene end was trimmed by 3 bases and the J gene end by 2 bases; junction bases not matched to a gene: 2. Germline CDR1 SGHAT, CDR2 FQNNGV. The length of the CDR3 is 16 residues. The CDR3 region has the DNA TGTGCCAGCAGCTTCAGACTAGCGGGGGCCTACAATGAGCAGTTCTTC. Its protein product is CASSFRLAGAYNEQFF.

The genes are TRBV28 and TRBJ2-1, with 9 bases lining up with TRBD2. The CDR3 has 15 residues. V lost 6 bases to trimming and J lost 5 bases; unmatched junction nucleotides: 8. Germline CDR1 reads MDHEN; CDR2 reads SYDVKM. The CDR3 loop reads CASSRSGSANNEQFF. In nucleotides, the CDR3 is TGTGCCAGCAGCCGTAGCGGGAGCGCCAACAATGAGCAGTTCTTC.

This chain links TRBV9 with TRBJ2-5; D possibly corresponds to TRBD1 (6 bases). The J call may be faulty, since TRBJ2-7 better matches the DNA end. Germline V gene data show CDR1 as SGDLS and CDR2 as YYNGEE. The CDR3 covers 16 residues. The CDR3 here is CASSVYPGQLGYEQYF. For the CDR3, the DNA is TGTGCCAGCAGCGTTTATCCGGGACAATTGGGCTACGAGCAGTACTTC.

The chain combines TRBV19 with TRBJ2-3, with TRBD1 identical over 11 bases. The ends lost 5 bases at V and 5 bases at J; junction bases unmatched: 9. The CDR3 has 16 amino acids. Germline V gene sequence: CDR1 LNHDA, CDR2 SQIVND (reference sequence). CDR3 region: CASSSPDRGLLDTQYF. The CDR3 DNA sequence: TGTGCCAGTAGTTCTCCGGACAGGGGGCTTTTAGATACGCAGTATTTT.

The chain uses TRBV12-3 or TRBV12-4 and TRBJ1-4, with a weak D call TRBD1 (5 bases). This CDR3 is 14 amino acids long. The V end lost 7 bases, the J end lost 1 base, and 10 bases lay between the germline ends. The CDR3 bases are TGTGCCAGCACCGCGGGGCAAACTAATGAAAAACTGTTTTTT. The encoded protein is CASTAGQTNEKLFF.

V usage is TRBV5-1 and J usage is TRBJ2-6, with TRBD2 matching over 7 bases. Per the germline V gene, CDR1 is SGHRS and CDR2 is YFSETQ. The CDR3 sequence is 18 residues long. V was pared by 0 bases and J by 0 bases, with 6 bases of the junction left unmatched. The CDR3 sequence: CASSLGGSGGSGANVLTF. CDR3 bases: TGCGCCAGCAGCTTGGGAGGCTCGGGGGGCTCTGGGGCCAACGTCCTGACTTTC.

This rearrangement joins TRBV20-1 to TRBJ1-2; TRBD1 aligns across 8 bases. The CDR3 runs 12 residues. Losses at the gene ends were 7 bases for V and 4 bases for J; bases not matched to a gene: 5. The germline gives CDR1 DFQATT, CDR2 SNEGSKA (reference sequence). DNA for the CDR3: TGCAGTGTGACAGGGGATATCTATGGCTACACCTTC. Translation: CSVTGDIYGYTF.

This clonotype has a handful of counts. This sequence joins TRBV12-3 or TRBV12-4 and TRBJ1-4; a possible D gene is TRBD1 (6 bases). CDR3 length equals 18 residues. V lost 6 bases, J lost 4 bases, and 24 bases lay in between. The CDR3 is CASSWGHLLPEDNEKLFF. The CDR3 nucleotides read TGTGCCAGCAGCTGGGGACATCTGTTGCCTGAGGATAATGAAAAACTGTTTTTT.

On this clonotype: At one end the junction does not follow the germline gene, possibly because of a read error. The CDR3 here is CASSLVPQVPEQYF. CDR3 nucleotide sequence: TGCGCCAGCAGCTTGGTGCCCCAGGTCCCCGAGCAGTACTTC. The chain couples TRBV5-5 to TRBJ2-7, with no clear D. Germline lookup yields CDR1 SGHKS and CDR2 YYEKEE (reference sequence). The CDR3 spans 14 residues.